Listed here are 30 T cell receptor beta chains from one sample, sequenced in a study of cytomegalovirus exposure and HLA in healthy donors. Both 60 Vbeta primers and 13 Jbeta primers went into the PCR. TCRdb's table, derived via immunoSEQ multiplex PCR, lists solely in-frame clones and lacks some. The table has over 100,000 clones, approximately 76% seen once. Sequencing was performed on PBMCs. These receptor sequences come from a woman in her forties or fifties in good health and CMV-seropositive.

This chain joins TRBV14 and TRBJ2-1; 10 nucleotides align to TRBD2. With V trimmed by 0 bases and J by 8 bases, 4 bases remained unmatched. The CDR3 runs to 15 residues. Germline CDR1 is SGHDN and CDR2 is FVKESK. The CDR3 sequence: CASSQELAGAHEQFF. The CDR3 nucleotides read TGTGCCAGCAGCCAAGAGCTAGCGGGAGCCCATGAGCAGTTCTTC.

This clone showed up just a few times. The chain joins TRBV11-2 to TRBJ2-7; D uncertain. V gave up 5 bases and J gave up 6 bases, with 14 bases separating them. The CDR3 runs to 13 residues. Germline assignment: CDR1 SGHAT and CDR2 FQNNGV. CDR3 sequence (DNA): TGTGCCAGCAGCCTTTTCGTAGCTGGCGAGCAGTACTTC. Encoded protein: CASSLFVAGEQYF.

This clone appeared a few times. The chain is built from TRBV15 and TRBJ2-5, with TRBD1 identical over 8 bases. The CDR3 spans 16 residues. Looked up from germline, CDR1 is LNHNV and CDR2 is YYDKDF (reference sequence). V was pared by 2 bases and J by 5 bases, with 10 bases of the junction left unmatched. The CDR3 nucleotides are TGTGCCACCAGCAGATCTCGGACAGGGTCGGAGGAGACCCAGTACTTC. It specifies CATSRSRTGSEETQYF.

A word on this clone: One junction end does not reproduce the germline sequence, and a read error may be involved. V usage is TRBV7-9 and J usage is TRBJ2-7, with unresolved D. The CDR3 runs to 12 residues. In germline, CDR1 is SEHNR, CDR2 FQNEAQ (reference sequence). CDR3 sequence: CSSTSVSYEQYF. The CDR3 DNA is TGTTCCAGCACATCGGTGTCGTACGAGCAGTACTTC.

This clone was observed a few times. V usage is TRBV5-6 and J usage is TRBJ2-6; TRBD1 matches 7 bases. V lost 3 bases and J lost 0; bases outside the gene matches: 3. Germline V gene data show CDR1 as SGHDT and CDR2 as YYEEEE. CDR3 length: 16 residues. CDR3 bases: TGTGCCAGCAGCTCTGGACAGGACTCTGGGGCCAACGTCCTGACTTTC. Translation gives CASSSGQDSGANVLTF.

The rearrangement links TRBV5-6 to TRBJ2-5; 11 positions agree with TRBD2. The CDR3 covers 15 residues. Germline V gives CDR1 SGHDT, CDR2 YYEEEE. The trim removed 5 bases at V and 0 bases at J, leaving 3 bases unmatched. Here the CDR3 DNA reads TGTGCCAGCAGGTTACTAGCGGGGGACCAAGAGACCCAGTACTTC. Encoded protein: CASRLLAGDQETQYF.

The chain joins TRBV6-5 to TRBJ2-5; the D gene is possibly TRBD1 (6 bases). Trimming took off 0 bases at V and 5 bases at J, with 16 bases between the two ends. CDR3 length equals 16 residues. The V gene's germline CDR1 is MNHEY and CDR2 SVGAGI. CDR3 nucleotides: TGTGCCAGCAGTTACTCCTGGACAGAGGGCCGGGAGACCCAGTACTTC. This codes for CASSYSWTEGRETQYF.

The chain has TRBV7-2 and TRBJ1-5; D perhaps matches TRBD1 (6 bases). V was clipped by 5 bases and J by 6 bases, with 11 bases between them. The CDR3 length is 13 residues. Germline assignment: CDR1 SGHTA and CDR2 FQGNSA. The CDR3 is CASSPDRSQPQHF. Written as DNA, the CDR3 is TGTGCCAGCAGCCCAGACAGGTCTCAGCCCCAGCATTTT.

This chain links TRBV7-8 with TRBJ2-7; no clear D. The V gene lost 1 base and the J gene lost 7 bases, with 5 bases spanning the gap. Looked up from germline, CDR1 is SGHVS and CDR2 is FQNEAQ. CDR3 length equals 11 residues. CDR3 in amino acids: CASSLDREQYF. CDR3 bases: TGTGCCAGCAGCTTAGATCGTGAGCAGTACTTC. The full variable domain, rest sourced from reference TRBV7-8 and TRBJ2-7, is GAGVSQSPRYKVAKRGQDVALRCDPISGHVSLFWYQQALGQGPEFLTYFQNEAQLDKSGLPSDRFFAERPEGSVSTLKIQRTQQEDSAVYLCASSLDREQYFGPGTRLTVT.

Only one count was recorded for this clone. The rearrangement uses TRBV7-8 and TRBJ2-2, with 8 positions matching TRBD2. From germline, CDR1 is SGHVS and CDR2 FQNEAQ. J gave up 7 bases and V 1 base, and 2 bases lay outside the gene matches. The CDR3 sequence is 14 residues long. CDR3: CASSLGSGVGELFF. In nucleotides, the CDR3 is TGTGCCAGCAGCTTAGGTAGCGGGGTCGGGGAGCTGTTTTTT.

This clone was detected a few times. The chain employs TRBV27 and TRBJ2-7; D is perhaps TRBD1 (6 bases). V lost 6 bases and J lost 1, with 16 bases in between. The germline CDR1 and CDR2 sequences are MNHEY and SMNVEV (reference sequence). The CDR3 totals 15 residues. The CDR3 reads CASRPGRGQSYEQYF. The CDR3 coding sequence is TGTGCCAGCAGGCCCGGACGGGGACAATCCTACGAGCAGTACTTC.

V and J are TRBV6-5 and TRBJ2-6; D is unclear. CDR3 size: 13 residues. V lost 7 bases and J 1 base, leaving 5 bases between the germline ends. CDR1 and CDR2 from the germline V gene are MNHEY and SVGAGI. CDR3 loop: CASITSGANVLTF. Written as DNA, the CDR3 is TGTGCCAGCATAACTTCTGGGGCCAACGTCCTGACTTTC.

The gene calls are TRBV6-5 and TRBJ2-1; D perhaps matches TRBD2 (5 bases). Between the trimmed V and J ends, which lost 6 bases and 8 bases, there was a span of 17 bases. The CDR3 length is 14 residues. The germline V gene has CDR1 MNHEY and CDR2 SVGAGI. Here the CDR3 DNA reads TGTGCCAGCAGAGTCGGGGTCTCCCACGATGAGCAGTTCTTC. Translating it yields CASRVGVSHDEQFF.

CDR3 DNA sequence: TGTGCCAGCAGTTTAGCTACCCCCTACGAGCAGTACTTC. Protein: CASSLATPYEQYF. The J gene is TRBJ2-7, the V gene TRBV28; D unresolved. V lost 2 bases and J 2 bases, leaving 7 bases between the germline ends. The CDR3 is 13 amino acids. The germline CDR1 and CDR2 sequences are MDHEN and SYDVKM.

The V and J genes are TRBV2 and TRBJ1-1; 10 bases fit TRBD1. CDR3 size: 15 residues. The V segment lost 5 bases and the J segment 5 bases; nucleotides outside the gene matches: 8. CDR1 SNHLY and CDR2 FYNNEI come from the germline V gene. The CDR3 sequence: CASSRQGAGRTEAFF. The CDR3 DNA reads as TGTGCCAGCAGTCGACAGGGGGCGGGAAGGACTGAAGCTTTCTTT.

The chain has TRBV19 and TRBJ2-1; 12 bases match TRBD1. Germline values: CDR1 LNHDA, CDR2 SQIVND (reference sequence). The CDR3 is 16 amino acids. The V and J ends lost 6 bases and 7 bases, in that order; junction bases with no gene match: 10. CDR3 sequence: CASSQEGQGARNEQFF. The CDR3 DNA sequence: TGTGCCAGTAGCCAAGAGGGACAGGGGGCGCGTAATGAGCAGTTCTTC.

CDR3 amino acids: CAISVGGAEAFF. In DNA, the CDR3 is TGTGCCATCAGTGTCGGGGGGGCTGAAGCTTTCTTT. The chain combines TRBV10-3 with TRBJ1-1, with a possible D match to TRBD1 (5 bases). Germline V gene sequence: CDR1 ENHRY, CDR2 SYGVKD. The CDR3 sequence is 12 residues long. Trimming removed 4 bases at V and 6 bases at J, with 9 bases between.

The CDR3 spells CASSATSGSLDTQYF. The CDR3 DNA sequence: TGTGCCAGCAGCGCGACTAGCGGGTCATTGGATACGCAGTATTTT. The V gene is TRBV6-4, the J gene TRBJ2-3; 10 bases are a match to TRBD2. With V trimmed by 6 bases and J by 6 bases, 9 bases remained unmatched. Per the germline V gene, CDR1 is MRHNA and CDR2 is SNTAGT. The CDR3 covers 15 residues.

The rearrangement links TRBV7-3 to TRBJ2-7, with 7 bases fitting TRBD2. V shed 3 bases and J 5 bases; nucleotides not matched to a gene: 7. CDR1 is SGHTA and CDR2 is FQGTGA in the germline V gene. The CDR3 loop spans 14 amino acids. In nucleotides, the CDR3 is TGTGCCAGCAGCTTGAGCGGGGCTGGTGACGAGCAGTACTTC. Encoded protein: CASSLSGAGDEQYF.

V usage is TRBV18 and J usage is TRBJ1-1; TRBD1 agrees at 7 bases. The CDR3 loop spans 12 amino acids. V lost 6 bases, J lost 11 bases, and 9 bases stayed unmatched. Germline values: CDR1 KGHSH, CDR2 LQKENI. The CDR3 is CASSPGTADAFF. CDR3 DNA sequence: TGTGCCAGCTCTCCCGGGACAGCGGACGCTTTCTTT.

This clone came up once. This chain uses TRBV9 with TRBJ2-7; 9 bases agree with TRBD2. Per the germline V gene, CDR1 is SGDLS and CDR2 is YYNGEE. The V segment lost 2 bases and the J segment 0 bases; nucleotides outside the gene matches: 6. There are 16 residues in the CDR3. CDR3 in amino acids: CASSVASGGPSYEQYF. The DNA of the CDR3 is TGTGCCAGCAGCGTCGCCAGCGGGGGGCCCTCCTACGAGCAGTACTTC.

V and J are TRBV5-5 and TRBJ1-4; D is unclear. CDR1 is SGHKS and CDR2 is YYEKEE in the germline V gene (reference sequence). The CDR3 sequence is 15 residues long. The V and J ends lost 0 bases and 6 bases respectively, with 12 bases between them. CDR3 sequence reads: CASSLAGYTYEKLFF. The CDR3 DNA sequence: TGTGCCAGCAGCTTGGCCGGGTACACGTATGAAAAACTGTTTTTT.

This chain joins TRBV5-4 and TRBJ2-7; D may be TRBD1 (6 bases). This CDR3 has 15 residues. Germline assignment: CDR1 SGHNT and CDR2 YYREEE (reference sequence). V was clipped by 1 base and J by 2 bases, with 13 bases between them. The CDR3 reads CASSLQGQRTYEQYF. Here the CDR3 DNA reads TGTGCCAGCAGCTTGCAAGGACAGAGAACCTACGAGCAGTACTTC. Full variable domain (outside the CDR3, taken from reference TRBV5-4 and TRBJ2-7): ETGVTQSPTHLIKTRGQQVTLRCSSQSGHNTVSWYQQALGQGPQFIFQYYREEENGRGNFPPRFSGLQFPNYSSELNVNALELDDSALYLCASSLQGQRTYEQYFGPGTRLTVT.

This chain links TRBV5-4 with TRBJ2-5; possibly TRBD2 for D (7 bases). The CDR3 is made up of 14 amino acids. Germline V gene sequence: CDR1 SGHNT, CDR2 YYREEE (reference sequence). V lost 0 bases and J 4 bases, leaving 10 bases between the germline ends. CDR3 residues: CASSLGGGGETQYF. The DNA for the CDR3 is TGTGCCAGCAGCTTGGGGGGGGGCGGAGAGACCCAGTACTTC.

This clone turned up a few times. The V call is TRBV7-9, the J call TRBJ1-2; weak D call: TRBD1 (6 bases). CDR1 SEHNR and CDR2 FQNEAQ come from the germline V gene (reference sequence). The ends were cut back, 4 bases at V and 6 bases at J, with 18 bases in the middle. This CDR3 has 15 residues. CDR3 amino acids: CASSSYRSAGDGYTF. DNA for the CDR3: TGTGCCAGCAGCTCATACAGGTCGGCAGGGGATGGCTACACCTTC.

As to this clone: One end of the junction does not line up with germline, which may come from a read error. The genes are TRBV11-2 and TRBJ2-6; TRBD1 is a possible D gene (7 bases). The CDR3 spans 15 residues. Germline CDR1 reads SGHAT; CDR2 reads FQNNGV. CDR3 sequence (DNA): TGTGCCAGCAGCCATTTAGGGGGCGGGGCCAACGGCCTGACTTTC. Protein sequence: CASSHLGGGANGLTF.

The CDR3 loop is CASSMGTSGKELFF. The CDR3 nucleotides are TGTGCCAGTAGTATGGGGACTAGCGGGAAGGAGCTGTTTTTT. J is TRBJ2-2 and V is TRBV19, with 13 bases that match TRBD2. Unmatched junction bases numbered 2, after V lost 3 bases and J lost 10 bases. The CDR3 is 14 amino acids. In germline, CDR1 is LNHDA, CDR2 SQIVND (reference sequence).

This chain joins TRBV18 and TRBJ2-7; TRBD2 is a possible D gene (5 bases). Germline V gene sequence: CDR1 KGHSH, CDR2 LQKENI. The CDR3 sequence is 13 residues long. The V end was cut by 2 bases, the J end by 5 bases, with 10 bases between. CDR3 sequence reads: CASSPGGFHEQYF. Written as DNA, the CDR3 is TGTGCCAGCTCACCAGGCGGGTTCCACGAGCAGTACTTC.

The chain couples TRBV5-4 to TRBJ2-1, with D possibly TRBD2 on 6 matching bases. From germline, CDR1 is SGHNT and CDR2 YYREEE (reference sequence). This CDR3 region has 14 residues. V dropped 4 bases and J dropped 0 bases, with 8 bases sitting between them. The CDR3 region has the DNA TGTGCCAGCAGCCGCGGGGTCTCCTACAATGAGCAGTTCTTC. It codes for CASSRGVSYNEQFF.

This chain uses TRBV6-6 with TRBJ2-2; 10 positions agree with TRBD1. Germline CDR1 is MNHNY and CDR2 is SVGAGI (reference sequence). The ends lost 5 bases at V and 4 bases at J; junction bases unmatched: 7. The CDR3 runs 16 residues. This CDR3 is CASSAPGTGVTGELFF. CDR3 sequence (DNA): TGTGCCAGCAGTGCCCCCGGGACAGGGGTCACCGGGGAGCTGTTTTTT.